This is a list of T cell receptor beta chains from one sample in a study of blood T cell repertoires in COVID-19. Using immunoSEQ multiplex PCR, the repertoire was profiled, and TCRdb retains in-frame clones only, with some absent. The sample holds about 97,000 clones, 87% seen once. What was sequenced was peripheral blood. These receptors came from a man aged 45-65 years with active COVID-19. CDR3s leave out the opening cysteine and the closing phenylalanine or tryptophan. A D gene is named only where the DNA matches it firmly. For some rows the clone size is stated as once, few or many, or as a class when expanded; others skip it.

V	length	D	size	CDR3
TRBV5-1	13	TRBD1	NA	ASSPDRGWNTEAF
TRBV5-1	12	NA	NA	ASSLVSGYNEQF
TRBV12-3/TRBV12-4	11	NA	NA	ASMGRVGYGYT
TRBV11-1	12	NA	NA	ASSSRAGGYEQY
TRBV2	10	TRBD2	few	ATQGTSYEQY
TRBV2	14	TRBD2	NA	ASSVTSGGMRNEQF
TRBV27	12	NA	NA	ASRSAGSRETQY
TRBV3-1/TRBV3-2	11	NA	NA	ASSQEPAGEQF
TRBV7-2	12	TRBD1	NA	ASSSQGINEKLF
TRBV6-6	9	NA	NA	ASSSVYEQY
TRBV2	14	TRBD1	NA	ASGGDRRSSGNTIY
TRBV7-9	13	TRBD2	many	ASTQGGGLSYEQY
TRBV12-5	12	TRBD1	NA	ASGLAQGAGEQY
TRBV7-9	7	NA	NA	ASSFPAF
TRBV7-8	14	TRBD2	NA	ASSFTGTSVTKTQY
TRBV10-3	11	TRBD1	once	AIIDRGGTEAF
TRBV15	10	NA	NA	ATSRIAGPQH
TRBV19	11	TRBD1	NA	ASSPSTGMPQH
TRBV5-4	13	TRBD2	NA	ASSPGGGSSYEQY
TRBV10-3	11	TRBD1	NA	ATKTGGEDTQY
TRBV10-3	13	NA	NA	AISSRGAPTDTQY
TRBV4-2	13	NA	few	ASSQEKYGNNEQF
TRBV19	13	TRBD1	NA	ASWSGTANTGELF
TRBV3-1/TRBV3-2	13	TRBD2	once	ASSYQRGGRNEQF
TRBV7-6	10	NA	NA	ASSQQGREQY
TRBV3-1/TRBV3-2	14	NA	NA	ASSQGIGGGENTIY
TRBV6-5	11	NA	once	ASQNTGNEKLF
TRBV11-2	11	NA	NA	ASSLRSVGTQY
TRBV19	11	NA	NA	ASSRDGNQPQH
TRBV6-1	15	NA	NA	ASSGGTRPENRYEQY
TRBV7-8	10	NA	NA	ASSPQRERLF
TRBV27	14	TRBD1	NA	ASSRDRSSYNSPLH
TRBV10-3	14	TRBD1	NA	AISDPGTGWVYEQY
TRBV5-6	15	NA	NA	ASSVLQGSAMNTEAF
TRBV4-1	18	TRBD2	once	ASSQPLLAGAPGAAGELF
TRBV18	14	NA	NA	ASSLTPDRGGNTIY
TRBV12-5	10	NA	NA	ASGSGRQPQH
TRBV4-1	13	TRBD1	NA	ASSAGWDSNSPLH
TRBV30	12	NA	NA	AWSFPGVGTEAF